This T cell receptor beta chain was sequenced during a study of human T cells and chemical hapten exposure (dated by TCRdb to the early 2020s). Background for the entire study: For sensitization, 2% DPC in acetone was applied to a roughly 2 cm by roughly 2 cm area of upper inner arm skin. Throughout the roughly 26-week study period, patients were also given weekly therapeutic DPC doses on the scalp. Patch testing was performed on the upper back with Finn chambers containing 0.01% DPC, and the patch tests were scored after 6 days according to International Contact Dermatitis Research Group standards. Most of the patients in the cohort were female, and the cohort covered alopecia areata with under or over 50% scalp involvement, alopecia totalis and alopecia universalis. Libraries were pooled for sequencing, and variation in per-sample TCR yields was attributed mainly to small differences in library volumes within the pool. Peripheral blood TCR repertoire changes were tracked in vivo in alopecia patients during primary and secondary sensitization to the hapten diphenylcyclopropenone (DPC). Blood samples were taken from patients before sensitization (week 0) and then at 2, 6 and about 24 weeks after DPC sensitization. Some 29 alopecia patients gave blood for TCR sequencing at one to four time points (pre-sensitization, 2, 6 and 24 weeks). Results the study describes overall, beyond this receptor: DPC sensitization did not change how many TCRs were above 1 in 1000 frequency, and no evidence was found of alterations in global repertoire structure. A positive correlation was found between the number of PT1 expanded TCRs and patch test score, with significance reached at thresholds 8, 16 and 32 but not 4. All patients had alopecia, a presumed autoimmune disease, so their immune response might differ from that of healthy individuals. After repeated subsampling, the strength of the expansion versus patch-test correlation and the threshold at which it became significant changed. Significantly more large CDR3 similarity clusters were formed by expanded TCRs than by pre-sensitization or healthy control sets, consistent with antigen-driven responses.

This clonotype showed up many times. Its antigen target is currently unknown. The record has no base qualities; no much larger clone is one base away. The method behind the library was RACE. TCRdb shows the sequencer as NextSeq 500. Library preparation attached unique molecular identifiers to individual cDNA molecules for quantitative, reproducible TCR counting. Each blood RNA sample was used to sequence both TCR alpha and TCR beta chains. Under the source paper's analysis protocol: The median number of TCRs per sample was around 100,000, ranging from about 20,000 to 750,000. V, J and CDR3 annotation of the TCR reads was carried out using the Decombinator software suite. For the PS versus PT1 abundance plots, all samples were subsampled to the same number of TCRs (28,000). Expanded TCRs were defined as absent before sensitization and observed at least eight times at the 2-week time point. Using fastp trimming at Q25 and MiXCR clonotype assembly, TCRdb reanalyzed the public sequencing data and kept in-frame beta chains. A single entry per CDR3 protein holds the most common genes and DNA from its merged rows. The V and J calls and clone size are TCRdb's, not the authors'. The sample data list 340,000 or so distinct CDR3 sequences, and around 7% of these were observed just once. The ten most abundant clones make up about 8% of the sample.

The time point tag for this specimen amounts to: patch test 1, 2 weeks after DPC sensitization. The sample's treatment or condition label is to be understood as: therapeutic diphenylcyclopropenone sensitization with weekly scalp DPC. At every patch-test visit, the blood draw took place before the patch test was put on. To be eligible, patients had to be aged 18 to 70, diagnosed with alopecia and judged suitable for DPC therapy, while pregnant patients were excluded. Unfractionated whole blood was collected in Tempus Blood RNA tubes, and total RNA was extracted from that blood. The TCR sequence derives from a young woman with alopecia areata. Some clones in this sample may be carry-over from other donors' samples. This material consisted of whole blood, taken in connection with sensitization to the hapten diphenylcyclopropenone (DPC).

Read as DNA, the sequence is TGTGCCAGCAGTATGGACCCCGGGGGAACCTACGAGCAGTACTTC. Its coded protein is CASSMDPGGTYEQYF. The chain employs TRBV12-3 or TRBV12-4 and TRBJ2-7; TRBD2 is possibly the D segment (6 matching bases). V was cut back by 5 bases and J by 2 bases, leaving a gap of 16 bases between them. Spanning cysteine to phenylalanine, the CDR3 consists of 15 amino acids. The CDR3 DNA has 45 bases and is translated from base 1.